This T cell receptor (beta chain) was documented in a study of pediatric ulcerative colitis. The repertoire was sequenced with immunoSEQ multiplex PCR; TCRdb's copy has only in-frame clones and lacks some. The profile shows approximately 40,000 clones, roughly four fifths of them singletons. One to two pinch biopsies were taken from the rectum during colonoscopy. The CDR3 length is 15 residues. After removal of 3 bases from V and 7 bases from J, the junction contained 5 bases not matched to a gene. Germline V gene sequence: CDR1 MNHEY, CDR2 SMNVEV (reference sequence). Sequencing was performed on gut tissue. V and J are TRBV27 and TRBJ2-1; 11 bases align to TRBD2. This TCR was recovered from a boy between 10 and 17 years old with severe ulcerative colitis. CDR3 residues: CASSFGASGGNEQFF. CDR3 in DNA: TGTGCCAGCAGTTTCGGCGCTAGCGGGGGGAATGAGCAGTTCTTC.